This T cell receptor beta chain was identified during a study of T cells in Graves' hyperthyroidism and ophthalmopathy. Study results and limitations: Most thyroid-expanded clonotypes above 0.001 were also found in blood. Ophthalmopathy was told apart from stable hyperthyroidism by a 13 V-J model.

Details on this clonotype: The antigen remains unidentified.

Germline CDR1 and CDR2: MNHNS and SASEGT. The CDR3 runs 14 residues. V lost 5 bases, J lost 1 base, and 11 bases lay in between. Amplification of TCR beta CDR3 regions was performed using RNA transcripts as template. First-round RT-PCR targeting the TCR CDR3 was performed with the HTBI primer set. TCRdb re-derived calls from the multiplex PCR reads in MiXCR, one entry per CDR3 protein. The sample shows hundreds of thousands of distinct CDR3 sequences, about 20% of them seen only once. V usage is TRBV6-1 and J usage is TRBJ1-1; D possibly corresponds to TRBD1 (6 bases). This receptor was identified in a man aged 40-50 years with Graves' ophthalmopathy. Sequenced: blood. The chain's CDR3 is CASSIGQKNTEAFF. CDR3 nucleotide sequence: TGTGCCAGCAGTATAGGACAGAAGAACACTGAAGCTTTCTTT.